The T cell receptor beta chain under discussion was sequenced for a study of regulatory T cells in long-lasting Graves disease. This clonotype occurred once. As to time point: newly diagnosed GD, antithyroid drugs for less than 3 months. With RNA extracted from PBMCs as input, the TCR library was made. Construction of TCR beta libraries relied on iRepertoire HTBI primers and on Arm-PCR targeting CDR3 regions. TCRdb ran MiXCR on the multiplex PCR reads and lists one entry per CDR3 protein. The sample carries under 700,000 distinct CDR3 sequences, roughly a sixth recorded once. The germline V gene encodes CDR1 MNHEY and CDR2 SMNVEV (reference sequence). CDR3 size: 14 residues. V shed 2 bases, J shed 5 bases, and the junction held 4 bases outside the gene matches. This sample also appeared in a second study, on T cells in Graves' hyperthyroidism and ophthalmopathy.

The chain employs TRBV27 and TRBJ2-7, with 9 positions matching TRBD1. The sequencing here drew on peripheral blood mononuclear cells (PBMCs), taken at new diagnosis, from a patient treated with antithyroid drugs. This sequence was found in a woman in her forties or fifties with Graves disease. CDR3 region: CASSLRGQGHEQYF. The CDR3 bases are TGTGCCAGCAGTTTAAGGGGACAGGGCCACGAGCAGTACTTC.